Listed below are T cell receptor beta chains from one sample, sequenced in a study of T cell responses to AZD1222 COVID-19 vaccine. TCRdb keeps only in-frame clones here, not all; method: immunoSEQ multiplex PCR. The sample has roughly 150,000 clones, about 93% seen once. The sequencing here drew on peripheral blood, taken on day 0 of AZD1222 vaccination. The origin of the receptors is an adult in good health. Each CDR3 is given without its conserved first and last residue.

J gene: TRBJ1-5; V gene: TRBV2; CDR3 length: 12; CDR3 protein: ASQDRVDNQPQH
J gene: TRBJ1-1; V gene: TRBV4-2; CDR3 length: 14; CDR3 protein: ASSQDPLDAFTEAF
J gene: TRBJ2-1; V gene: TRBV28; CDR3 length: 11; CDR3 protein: ASSFRPYNEQF
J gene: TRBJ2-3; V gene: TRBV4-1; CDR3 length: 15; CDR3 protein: ASSQDGQSPITDTQY
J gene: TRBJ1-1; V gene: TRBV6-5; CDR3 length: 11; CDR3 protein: ASRDLSDTEAF
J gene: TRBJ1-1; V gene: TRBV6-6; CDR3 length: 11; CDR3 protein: ASSFGLDTEAF
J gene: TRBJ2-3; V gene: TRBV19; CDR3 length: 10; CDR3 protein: ASSMAGTTQY
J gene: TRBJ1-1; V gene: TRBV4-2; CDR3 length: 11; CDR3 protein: ASSQDGQFEAF
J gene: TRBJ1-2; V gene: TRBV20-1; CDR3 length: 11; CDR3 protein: SASSQGYYGYT
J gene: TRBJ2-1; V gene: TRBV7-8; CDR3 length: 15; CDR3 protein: ASSLGRQGGKSNEQF
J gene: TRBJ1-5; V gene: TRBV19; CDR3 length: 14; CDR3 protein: ASSTVTGGVFQPQH
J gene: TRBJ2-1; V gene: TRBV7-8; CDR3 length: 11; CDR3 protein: ASSLGAGDEQF
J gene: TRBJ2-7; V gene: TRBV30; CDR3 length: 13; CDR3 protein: AWSVRSSGINEQY
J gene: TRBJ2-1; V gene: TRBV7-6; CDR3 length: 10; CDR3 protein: ASSSLYNEQF
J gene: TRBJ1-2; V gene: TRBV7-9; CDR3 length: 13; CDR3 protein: ASSADRPSNYGYT
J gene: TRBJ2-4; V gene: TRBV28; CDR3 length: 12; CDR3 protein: ASSLSGTENIQY
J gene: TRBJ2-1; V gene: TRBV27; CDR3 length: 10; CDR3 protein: ASSRTLVEQF
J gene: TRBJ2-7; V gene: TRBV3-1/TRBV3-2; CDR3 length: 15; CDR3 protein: ASSQVGWGTVSYEQY
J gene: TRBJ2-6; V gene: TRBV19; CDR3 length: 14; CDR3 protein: ASSLDTSVGANVLT
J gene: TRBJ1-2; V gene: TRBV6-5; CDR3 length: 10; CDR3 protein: ASWVTNYGYT
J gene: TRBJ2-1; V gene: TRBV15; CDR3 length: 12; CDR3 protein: ATSKRGLWDEQF
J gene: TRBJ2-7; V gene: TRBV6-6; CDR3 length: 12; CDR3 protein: ASIERDYSYEQY
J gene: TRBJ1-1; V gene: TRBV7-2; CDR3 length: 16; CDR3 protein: ASSPFQGTLGMNTEAF
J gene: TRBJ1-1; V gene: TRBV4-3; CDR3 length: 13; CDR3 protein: ASSQDSRGNTEAF
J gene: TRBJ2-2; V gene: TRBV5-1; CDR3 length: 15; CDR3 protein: ASTLGSGSSNTGELF
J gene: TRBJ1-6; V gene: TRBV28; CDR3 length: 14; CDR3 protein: ASSTTGTGVSSPLH
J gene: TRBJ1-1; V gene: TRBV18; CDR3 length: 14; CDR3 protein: ASSPPKSHRDTEAF
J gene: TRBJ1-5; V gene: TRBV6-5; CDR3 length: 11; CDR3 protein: ASSPDRAQPQH
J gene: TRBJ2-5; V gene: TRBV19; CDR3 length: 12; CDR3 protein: ASSMSATGDAQY
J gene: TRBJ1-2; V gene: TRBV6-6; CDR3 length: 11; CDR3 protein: ASSYGEDYGYT
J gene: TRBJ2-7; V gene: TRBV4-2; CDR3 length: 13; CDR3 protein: ASSRGGGRSYEQY
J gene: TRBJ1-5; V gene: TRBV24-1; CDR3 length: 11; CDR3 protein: ATAKGGNQPQH
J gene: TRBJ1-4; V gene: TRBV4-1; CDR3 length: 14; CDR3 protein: ASSLPGGRANEKLF
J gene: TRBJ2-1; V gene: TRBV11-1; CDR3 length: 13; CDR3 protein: ASSLVQSSYNEQF
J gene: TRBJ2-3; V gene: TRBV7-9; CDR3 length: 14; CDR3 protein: ASSLGLAGFTDTQY
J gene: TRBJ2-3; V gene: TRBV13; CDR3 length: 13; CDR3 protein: ASSHQLVSTDTQY
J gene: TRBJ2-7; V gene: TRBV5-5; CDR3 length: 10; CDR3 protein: ASSFTGDEQY
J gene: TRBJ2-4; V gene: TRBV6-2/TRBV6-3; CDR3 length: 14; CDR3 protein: ASSSLQIRYKNIQY
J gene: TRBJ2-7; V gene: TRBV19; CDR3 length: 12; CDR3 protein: ATTDPGLAREQY
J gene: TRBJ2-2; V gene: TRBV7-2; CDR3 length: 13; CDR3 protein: ASSGTSGSTGELF
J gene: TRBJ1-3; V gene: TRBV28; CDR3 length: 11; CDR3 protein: ASSFLSGNTIY
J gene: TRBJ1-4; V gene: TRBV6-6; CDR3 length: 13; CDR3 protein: ASSPRGRPNEKLF
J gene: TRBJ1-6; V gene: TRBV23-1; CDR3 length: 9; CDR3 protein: ASINRSPLH
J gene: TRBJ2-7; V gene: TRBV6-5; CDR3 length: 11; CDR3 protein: ASSYKGGGEQY
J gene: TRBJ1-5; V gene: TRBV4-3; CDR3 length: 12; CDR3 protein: ASSQDPTDQPQH
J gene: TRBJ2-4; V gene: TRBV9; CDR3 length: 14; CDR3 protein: ASSVSAGLEWDIQY
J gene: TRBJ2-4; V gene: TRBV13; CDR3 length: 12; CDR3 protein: ASSYDRERNIQY
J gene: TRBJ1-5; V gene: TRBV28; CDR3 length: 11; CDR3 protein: ASSHRGGQPQH
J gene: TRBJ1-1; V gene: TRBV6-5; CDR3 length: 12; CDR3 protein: ASSYGGVNTEAF
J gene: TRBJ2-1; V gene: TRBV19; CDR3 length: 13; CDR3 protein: ASSIFGQGGNEQF
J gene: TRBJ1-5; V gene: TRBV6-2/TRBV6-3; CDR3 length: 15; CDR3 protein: ASSYPGFTQTNQPQH
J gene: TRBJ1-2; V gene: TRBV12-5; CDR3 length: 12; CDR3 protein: ASGKGTAPYGYT
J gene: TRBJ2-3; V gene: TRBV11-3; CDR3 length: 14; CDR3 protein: ASSAGLAESTDTQY
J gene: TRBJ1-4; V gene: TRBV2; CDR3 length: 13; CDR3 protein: ASRKQGISNEKLF
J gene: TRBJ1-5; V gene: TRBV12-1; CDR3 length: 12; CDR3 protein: ASSFNLLGQPQH
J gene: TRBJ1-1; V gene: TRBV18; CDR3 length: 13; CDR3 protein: ASSRGQGPNTEAF
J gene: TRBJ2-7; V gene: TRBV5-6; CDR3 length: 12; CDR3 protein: ASTTGSISYEQY
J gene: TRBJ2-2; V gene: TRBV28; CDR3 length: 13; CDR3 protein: ASNDRGARIGELF
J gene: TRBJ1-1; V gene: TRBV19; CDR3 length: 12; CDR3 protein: ASSRSPMGTEAF
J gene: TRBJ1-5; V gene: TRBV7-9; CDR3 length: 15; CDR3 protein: ASSLREKLGTNQPQH